This TCR beta chain was captured in a study of shared clonotypes between healthy human individuals. The germline CDR1 and CDR2 sequences are SGHDT and YYEEEE. V lost 4 bases and J lost 7; bases outside the gene matches: 5. This CDR3 spans 15 amino acids. Sequencing was performed with immunoSEQ multiplex PCR; in TCRdb, only in-frame clones are kept and a portion is missing. The repertoire holds 950,000 to 1,100,000 clones, 75% to 85% seen once, with around 0.6% in the top ten. Concerning this clone: This CDR3 is also generated by other DNA sequences in the sample.

The sample was memory CD4+ T cells from PBMCs. Indicated subset: CD45RA-negative fraction. The chain links TRBV5-6 to TRBJ2-1; the match to TRBD2 covers 13 bases. The source is a man aged 18 to 29 in good health. Some clones in this sample may be carry-over from other donors' samples. The CDR3 nucleotides are TGTGCCAGCAGCCTAGGACTAGCGGGAGTGAATGAGCAGTTCTTC. Translated, it gives CASSLGLAGVNEQFF.